This TCR beta chain was identified during a study of T cell repertoires in cytomegalovirus infection. This clonotype has a count of ten or more. The antigen remains unidentified. Each CDR3 protein is one row after TCRdb ran MiXCR on the reads. This table has some 180,000 distinct CDR3 sequences, more than 9% appearing once. Findings of the study overall: The response measured ex vivo was dominated by TCR beta clonotypes (HLA-C-restricted and CMV-specific).

Sequenced: PBMCs. The receptor was isolated from a human donor in good health (CMV status not recorded). Some clones in this sample may be carry-over from other donors' samples.

The CDR3 sequence: CASSFAQGGTGELFF. In DNA, the CDR3 is TGTGCCAGCAGCTTCGCACAGGGGGGAACCGGGGAGCTGTTTTTT. The chain joins TRBV7-9 to TRBJ2-2; 8 bases match TRBD1. CDR3 length equals 15 residues. J was trimmed by 5 bases and V by 3 bases; bases with no gene match: 5. Germline CDR1 SEHNR, CDR2 FQNEAQ (reference sequence).